This is a list of T cell receptor beta chains from one sample in a study of blood T cell repertoires in COVID-19. Using immunoSEQ multiplex PCR, the repertoire was profiled, and TCRdb retains in-frame clones only, with some absent. This sample has some 180,000 clones; about 88% occur once, and the top ten carry 18%. The sample was peripheral blood. These receptors originate from a man aged 50 or older with COVID-19, enrolled during active disease. CDR3s include the opening cysteine and the closing phenylalanine or tryptophan. The D gene is left open where the match is weak. Only part of the rows carry a size: once, few, many, or a class if the clone is expanded.

cdr3_length,v_call,clone_size,j_call,d_call,cdr3_nt,cdr3_aa
13,TRBV25-1,few,TRBJ1-1,.,TGTGCCAGCAGTCTAGGAGCGAACACTGAAGCTTTCTTT,CASSLGANTEAFF
14,TRBV27,many,TRBJ2-7,TRBD2,TGTGCCAGCAGTGAGCGGGACGGATCCTACGAGCAGTACTTC,CASSERDGSYEQYF
13,TRBV3-1/TRBV3-2,many,TRBJ2-7,TRBD2,TGTGCCAGCAGCCAAGAACTAGCGGGCCCACGGGACTTC,CASSQELAGPRDF
16,TRBV6-2/TRBV6-3,.,TRBJ1-1,TRBD1,TGTGCCAGCAGTACCGGGACAGCCGATATGAACACTGAAGCTTTCTTT,CASSTGTADMNTEAFF
15,TRBV27,.,TRBJ2-5,TRBD2,TGTGCCAGCAGTCCAAAACTAGCGGGAGGTGAGACCCAGTACTTC,CASSPKLAGGETQYF
15,TRBV9,.,TRBJ2-1,TRBD2,TGTGCCAGCAGCGACACTAGCGGGAGGCCCAATGAGCAGTTCTTC,CASSDTSGRPNEQFF
15,TRBV6-5,.,TRBJ2-7,.,TGTGCCAGCAGTTACGATTTGGCGGCCACCTACGAGCAGTACTTC,CASSYDLAATYEQYF
14,TRBV28,once,TRBJ2-7,TRBD1,TGTGCCAGCAGTAATCCGGGACAGGGTTACGAGCAGTACTTC,CASSNPGQGYEQYF
17,TRBV21-1,.,TRBJ2-7,.,TGTGCCAGCAGCAAATTTGAACTAGCGGGAGCATTGCACGAGCAGTACTTC,CASSKFELAGALHEQYF
15,TRBV6-2/TRBV6-3,.,TRBJ2-7,.,TGTGCCAGCAGTTCACTAGCACCTAACGGCCACGAGCAGTACTTC,CASSSLAPNGHEQYF
11,TRBV25-1,.,TRBJ2-1,.,TGTGCCAGCTCCAGTTACAATGAGCAGTTCTTC,CASSSYNEQFF
13,TRBV5-4,.,TRBJ1-2,TRBD1,TGTGCCAGCAGCTTACAGGGGGCTGCTGGCTACACCTTC,CASSLQGAAGYTF
15,TRBV5-6,.,TRBJ2-1,TRBD2,TGTGCCAGCAGCTGGACTAGCGGGGGTACGAATGAGCAGTTCTTC,CASSWTSGGTNEQFF
15,TRBV7-3,.,TRBJ2-1,TRBD2,TGTGCCAGCAGCTCGGCGTTAGCGGGGTTCAATGAGCAGTTCTTC,CASSSALAGFNEQFF
14,TRBV7-9,many,TRBJ2-1,.,TGTGCCAGCAGCCCGGGACTTCCCTCCCGGGAGCAGTTCTTC,CASSPGLPSREQFF
16,TRBV6-2/TRBV6-3,.,TRBJ2-1,TRBD2,TGTGCCAGCAGTTATTACAGCGGGAGTTTGAACAATGAGCAGTTCTTC,CASSYYSGSLNNEQFF
15,TRBV19,.,TRBJ2-2,.,TGTGCCAGTAGTATACTCACAAAGAACACCGGGGAGCTGTTTTTT,CASSILTKNTGELFF
14,TRBV5-1,.,TRBJ2-2,.,TGCGCCAGCAGCTTGCAGGGGAACACCGGGGAGCTGTTTTTT,CASSLQGNTGELFF
13,TRBV7-6,.,TRBJ2-7,.,TGTGCCAGCAGCTTAGTGGCAACCCACGAGCAGTACTTC,CASSLVATHEQYF
13,TRBV12-3/TRBV12-4,.,TRBJ2-7,.,TGTGCCAGCAGTTTACCACCTAATCACGAGCAGTACTTC,CASSLPPNHEQYF
14,TRBV2,few,TRBJ2-1,TRBD2,TGTGCCCAGCGGGGCGTACAAGGGGCCAATGAGCAGTTCTTC,CAQRGVQGANEQFF
17,TRBV9,.,TRBJ2-1,.,TGTGCCAGCAGCACACAAGCGGGCCCAAGCTCCTACAATGAGCAGTTCTTC,CASSTQAGPSSYNEQFF
12,TRBV9,.,TRBJ1-6,.,TGTGCCAGCAGCGCCGGGGGTTCACCCCTCCACTTT,CASSAGGSPLHF
15,TRBV7-2,.,TRBJ2-7,TRBD2,TGTGCCAGCAGCAAAGCGGGGGGGCTGGCCCACGAGCAGTACTTC,CASSKAGGLAHEQYF
14,TRBV5-6,.,TRBJ1-3,.,TGTGCCAGCGGCTACCGGGGATCCGGAAACACCATATATTTT,CASGYRGSGNTIYF
16,TRBV20-1,.,TRBJ2-6,.,TGCAGTGCTAGTTCACAGTCGGCCTCTGGGGCCAACGTCCTGACTTTC,CSASSQSASGANVLTF
15,TRBV18,.,TRBJ2-6,.,TGTGCCAGCTCATCCCTTACGCGGGGTGCCAACGTCCTGACTTTC,CASSSLTRGANVLTF
15,TRBV9,.,TRBJ1-1,TRBD1,TGTGCCAGCAGCGTAGCTGGGACAGAAAACACTGAAGCTTTCTTT,CASSVAGTENTEAFF
16,TRBV7-3,.,TRBJ2-3,TRBD2,TGTGCCAGCAGCTTAGGGACTAGCGGGATGACAGATACGCAGTATTTT,CASSLGTSGMTDTQYF
16,TRBV7-6,.,TRBJ1-6,.,TGTGCCAGCAGCTCTAGGACGTGGGGGGATAATTCACCCCTCCACTTT,CASSSRTWGDNSPLHF
15,TRBV18,.,TRBJ2-1,TRBD2,TGTGCCAGCTCAACCGGGACTAGCGGTTACAATGAGCAGTTCTTC,CASSTGTSGYNEQFF
15,TRBV5-6,.,TRBJ2-2,TRBD1,TGTGCCAGCACCGACAGGGGACAGAACACCGGGGAGCTGTTTTTT,CASTDRGQNTGELFF
14,TRBV2,.,TRBJ1-2,.,TGTGCCAGCAGTGTTAATCGGGTAGGGGATGGCTACACCTTC,CASSVNRVGDGYTF
15,TRBV4-1,.,TRBJ1-4,TRBD1,TGCGCCAGCAGCCCCACCGGGACAGGGGGTGAAAAACTGTTTTTT,CASSPTGTGGEKLFF
17,TRBV6-2/TRBV6-3,.,TRBJ2-7,TRBD1,TGTGCCAGCAGTTACACCTTCGCCGGGCAGGGGGCCTACGAGCAGTACTTC,CASSYTFAGQGAYEQYF
14,TRBV7-2,.,TRBJ1-4,TRBD1,TGTGCCAGCAGCCTCGACAGGGGGTATGAAAAACTGTTTTTT,CASSLDRGYEKLFF
12,TRBV9,few,TRBJ1-1,TRBD1,TGTGCCAGCAGCTCAACAGGGGGGTTGGCTTTCTTT,CASSSTGGLAFF
17,TRBV5-3,.,TRBJ2-7,TRBD2,TGTGCCAGAAGCTTGGCCAAGGCGACTAGCGGGAAATACGAGCAGTACTTC,CARSLAKATSGKYEQYF
10,TRBV20-1,.,TRBJ2-1,.,TGCAGTGCTAGTATAAATGAGCAGTTCTTC,CSASINEQFF